This passage covers 10 T cell receptor beta chains from one sample sequenced in a study of blood T cell repertoires in COVID-19 (dated by TCRdb to about 2020). To prepare the library, the immunoSEQ multiplex PCR assay was applied. TCRdb provides this immuneACCESS table in a form limited to in-frame rearrangements. Some clones are lacking; in checked studies, under half of them reflect an unresolved V gene, and why the rest are absent is not known. The sample table shows a few hundred thousand clones, and around 91% are seen once. The ten largest clones take up around 1.1% of the sample. The sample comprised PBMCs or T cells enriched from blood (not recorded which). These receptors all stem from a man aged 25 to 40 who had recovered from COVID-19.

The chain recombines TRBV9 with TRBJ2-2; 9 bases are a match to TRBD1. The germline CDR1 and CDR2 sequences are SGDLS and YYNGEE. This CDR3 region has 16 residues. V was pared by 1 base and J by 3 bases, with 4 bases of the junction left unmatched. The CDR3 sequence: CASSVRTGDHTGELFF. The CDR3 DNA sequence: TGTGCCAGCAGCGTAAGGACAGGGGACCACACCGGGGAGCTGTTTTTT.

This clone has a single count. The chain couples TRBV28 to TRBJ2-3; TRBD2 matches 11 bases. The J segment lost 2 bases and the V segment lost 5 bases, leaving 18 bases of the junction unmatched. The CDR3 spans 20 residues. Germline CDR1 is MDHEN and CDR2 is SYDVKM. CDR3 nucleotide sequence: TGTGCCAGCAGTCTCCCGTTCGGCGTTCTAGCGGGGGGTTTCACAGATACGCAGTATTTT. Its translation is CASSLPFGVLAGGFTDTQYF.

V gene TRBV3-1 (or the pseudogene TRBV3-2) combines with J gene TRBJ2-4; TRBD2 matches 7 bases. Germline V gives CDR1 LGHDT, CDR2 YNNKEL (reference sequence). This CDR3 contains 15 residues. With V trimmed by 2 bases and J by 5 bases, 6 bases remained unmatched. For the CDR3, the DNA is TGTGCCAGCAGCCAACCCAGTACTAGCGAAAACATTCAGTACTTC. Translated, it gives CASSQPSTSENIQYF.

This chain connects TRBV3-1 (or the pseudogene TRBV3-2) to TRBJ2-3, with 7 bases lining up with TRBD2. Losses at the gene ends were 4 bases for V and 10 bases for J; bases not matched to a gene: 11. In germline, CDR1 is LGHDT, CDR2 YNNKEL (reference sequence). The CDR3 is 14 amino acids. CDR3 DNA: TGTGCCAGCAGCCTGGGACTACCCGGTGCCTCGCAGTATTTT. This gives the protein CASSLGLPGASQYF.

The sample holds one count of this clone. The rearrangement uses TRBV29-1 and TRBJ1-2, with 7 bases aligning to TRBD1. The CDR3 sequence is 15 residues long. The V and J ends lost 7 bases and 1 base, in that order; junction bases with no gene match: 12. Per germline, CDR1 SQVTM and CDR2 ANQGSEA. The CDR3 region is CSAALTGMNNYGYTF. CDR3 DNA: TGCAGCGCGGCCTTGACAGGGATGAATAACTATGGCTACACCTTC.

V usage is TRBV18 and J usage is TRBJ1-3; TRBD1 is a possible D gene (5 bases). CDR1 is KGHSH and CDR2 is LQKENI in the germline V gene. The V and J ends lost 3 bases and 0 bases respectively, with 12 bases between them. The CDR3 totals 16 residues. DNA of the CDR3: TGTGCCAGCTCACCTGGGCAGGGCATCTCTGGAAACACCATATATTTT. As protein: CASSPGQGISGNTIYF.

This sequence joins TRBV2 and TRBJ2-7, with a weak D call TRBD1 (6 bases). Germline V gene sequence: CDR1 SNHLY, CDR2 FYNNEI. The CDR3 runs 14 residues. Deletions cut 7 bases from V and 0 bases from J, with 13 bases between. As DNA, the CDR3 is TGTGCCAGCACACGACAGGAACTCTCCTACGAGCAGTACTTC. Its translation is CASTRQELSYEQYF.

This clone was observed once. The chain uses TRBV7-8 and TRBJ1-4; 8 bases align to TRBD1. The J segment lost 4 bases and the V segment lost 3 bases, leaving 4 bases of the junction unmatched. The CDR3 consists of 15 residues. Germline loops: CDR1 SGHVS, CDR2 FQNEAQ. CDR3 region: CASSFSGQVNEKLFF. In DNA, the CDR3 is TGTGCCAGCAGCTTCTCGGGACAGGTTAATGAAAAACTGTTTTTT.

V and J are TRBV19 and TRBJ1-2; possibly TRBD1 for D (6 bases). V lost 6 bases, J lost 4 bases, and 15 bases lay in between. The CDR3 consists of 14 residues. Per germline, CDR1 LNHDA and CDR2 SQIVND (reference sequence). In DNA, the CDR3 is TGTGCCAGTAGGACTCAGGGGATTGGCTATGGCTACACCTTC. Protein sequence: CASRTQGIGYGYTF.

The V gene is TRBV11-2, the J gene TRBJ2-2, with D possibly matching TRBD2 (6 bases). Germline lookup yields CDR1 SGHAT and CDR2 FQNNGV. The germline V and J ends were trimmed by 3 bases and 6 bases, with 14 bases remaining between them. The CDR3 is 15 amino acids. The CDR3 coding sequence is TGTGCCAGCAGCTTCGGGGGAGTGGGCCCCGGGGAGCTGTTTTTT. Translation gives CASSFGGVGPGELFF.